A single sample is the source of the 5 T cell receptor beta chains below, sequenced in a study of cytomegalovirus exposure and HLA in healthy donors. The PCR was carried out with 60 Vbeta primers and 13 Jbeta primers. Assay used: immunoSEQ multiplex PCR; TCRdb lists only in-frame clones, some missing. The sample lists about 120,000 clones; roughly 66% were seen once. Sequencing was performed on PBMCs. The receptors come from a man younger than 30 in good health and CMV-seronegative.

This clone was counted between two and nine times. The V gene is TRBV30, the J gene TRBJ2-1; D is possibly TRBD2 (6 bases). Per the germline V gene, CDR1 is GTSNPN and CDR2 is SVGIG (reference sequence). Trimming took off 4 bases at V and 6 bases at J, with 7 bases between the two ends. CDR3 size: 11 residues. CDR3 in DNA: TGTGCCTGGACTAGCGCCAATGAGCAGTTCTTC. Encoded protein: CAWTSANEQFF. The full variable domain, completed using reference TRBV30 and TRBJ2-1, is SQTIHQWPATLVQPVGSPLSLECTVEGTSNPNLYWYRQAAGRGLQLLFYSVGIGQISSEVPQNLSASRPQDRQFILSSKKLLLSDSGFYLCAWTSANEQFFGPGTRLTVL.

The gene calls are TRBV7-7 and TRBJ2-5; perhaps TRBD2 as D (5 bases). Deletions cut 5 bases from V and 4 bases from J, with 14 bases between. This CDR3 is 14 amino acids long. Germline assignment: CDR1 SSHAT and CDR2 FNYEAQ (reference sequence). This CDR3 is CASSLGLSGETQYF. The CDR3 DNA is TGTGCCAGCAGCCTCGGACTCAGTGGAGAGACCCAGTACTTC.

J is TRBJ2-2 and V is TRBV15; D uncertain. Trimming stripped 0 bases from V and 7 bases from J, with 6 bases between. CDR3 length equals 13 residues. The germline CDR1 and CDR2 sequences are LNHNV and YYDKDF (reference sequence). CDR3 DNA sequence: TGTGCCACCAGCAGAGACAGTTTCGGGGAGCTGTTTTTT. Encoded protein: CATSRDSFGELFF.

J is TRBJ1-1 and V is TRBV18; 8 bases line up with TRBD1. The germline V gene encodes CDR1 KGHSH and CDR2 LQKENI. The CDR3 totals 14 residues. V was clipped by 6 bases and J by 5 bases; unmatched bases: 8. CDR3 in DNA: TGTGCCAGCTCCACGGACAGGGTAGGAACTGAAGCTTTCTTT. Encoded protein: CASSTDRVGTEAFF.

As DNA, the CDR3 is TGTGCCAGCAGCCCACCCGGACAGGGCTTAAGGGGTGAAAAACTGTTTTTT. It encodes CASSPPGQGLRGEKLFF. The rearrangement links TRBV7-9 to TRBJ1-4, with 8 positions matching TRBD1. Germline CDR1 SEHNR, CDR2 FQNEAQ (reference sequence). J gave up 7 bases and V 5 bases, and 15 bases lay outside the gene matches. This CDR3 is built from 17 residues. The whole variable domain, remainder taken from reference TRBV7-9 and TRBJ1-4, is DTGVSQNPRHKITKRGQNVTFRCDPISEHNRLYWYRQTLGQGPEFLTYFQNEAQLEKSRLLSDRFSAERPKGSFSTLEIQRTEQGDSAMYLCASSPPGQGLRGEKLFFGSGTQLSVL.